A selection of T cell receptor beta chains follows, all from one sample in a study of blood T cells in healthy people across ages. TCRdb re-derived calls from the 5' RACE reads in MiXCR, one entry per CDR3 protein. The table records hundreds of thousands of distinct CDR3 sequences, more than 40% of them present only once. Sequenced: blood. The receptors come from a woman between 55 and 75 years old in good health. Both conserved end residues are part of each CDR3. A D gene is named only where the DNA matches it firmly. The size entry is marked missing in some rows and otherwise reads once, few, many or a size class.

DNA: TGCGCCAGCAGCTTAACTAGCGGACTGAGAGAGCAGTTCTTC
CDR3: CASSLTSGLREQFF
size: .
D: TRBD2
V: TRBV5-1
J: TRBJ2-1

DNA: TGTGCCATCAGCAAGGACAGACGATCAACTAATGAAAAACTGTTTTTT
CDR3: CAISKDRRSTNEKLFF
size: few
D: .
V: TRBV10-3
J: TRBJ1-4

DNA: TGTGCCAGCAGTGACGGAGGACTAGCGGGAGGGAATAACAATGAGCAGTTCTTC
CDR3: CASSDGGLAGGNNNEQFF
size: .
D: TRBD2
V: TRBV6-1
J: TRBJ2-1

DNA: TGTGCCAGCAGCTTAGTTATAAGAGGGCAGTCCTACGAGCGGTACTTC
CDR3: CASSLVIRGQSYERYF
size: .
D: .
V: TRBV7-8
J: TRBJ2-5

DNA: TGCAGTGCTAGCCCCTCGACAGGGTATAGCAATCAGCCCCAGCATTTT
CDR3: CSASPSTGYSNQPQHF
size: .
D: TRBD1
V: TRBV20-1
J: TRBJ1-5

DNA: TGCAGTGCTAGAGACCAAGCGGGTTCCTACGAGCAGTACTTC
CDR3: CSARDQAGSYEQYF
size: .
D: .
V: TRBV20-1
J: TRBJ2-7

DNA: TGTGCCAGCAGCCCGAGGGCGACCACCATCTACGAGCAGTACTTC
CDR3: CASSPRATTIYEQYF
size: .
D: .
V: TRBV7-9
J: TRBJ2-7

DNA: TGCAGTGCCCCAGGGGGCGAAAGTTACTATCAGCCCCAGCATTTT
CDR3: CSAPGGESYYQPQHF
size: .
D: TRBD1
V: TRBV20-1
J: TRBJ1-5

DNA: TGTGCCAGCAGCGTAGACAGCGGGAGGCCGCCCGAGCAGTTCTTC
CDR3: CASSVDSGRPPEQFF
size: .
D: TRBD2
V: TRBV9
J: TRBJ2-1

DNA: TGCGCCAGCAGCTTGGAGCCTAGCGGGACCGATGAGCAGTTCTTC
CDR3: CASSLEPSGTDEQFF
size: .
D: TRBD2
V: TRBV5-1
J: TRBJ2-1

DNA: TGTGCCACCAGCCCCGGGTACAGGAGAGGCTACACCTTC
CDR3: CATSPGYRRGYTF
size: .
D: .
V: TRBV28
J: TRBJ1-2

DNA: TGCGCCAGCAGCCTAGCCGGGACATTCGCTGGGGCCAACGTCCTGACTTTC
CDR3: CASSLAGTFAGANVLTF
size: .
D: .
V: TRBV5-1
J: TRBJ2-6

DNA: TGTGCCAGCAGTGCAACCCGACAGCAGCCCCAGCATTTT
CDR3: CASSATRQQPQHF
size: .
D: .
V: TRBV6-1
J: TRBJ1-5

DNA: TGCGCCAACAGCCAAGCAGCTAACTATGGCTACACCTTC
CDR3: CANSQAANYGYTF
size: .
D: .
V: TRBV4-3
J: TRBJ1-2

DNA: TGTGCCATCAGTGAGCCTGTCGTCAATGAGCAGTTCTTC
CDR3: CAISEPVVNEQFF
size: .
D: .
V: TRBV10-3
J: TRBJ2-1

DNA: TGTGCCAGCAGCCAGGCCGGGACAGCCTCCTACGAGCAGTACTTC
CDR3: CASSQAGTASYEQYF
size: .
D: TRBD1
V: TRBV4-2
J: TRBJ2-7

DNA: TGTGCCAGCAGTTTAGCCCCGGGACAGGGGGTTTATGGCTACACCTTC
CDR3: CASSLAPGQGVYGYTF
size: few
D: TRBD1
V: TRBV12-3/TRBV12-4
J: TRBJ1-2

DNA: TGTGCCAGCAGCCGGACCAACACAGATACGCAGTATTTT
CDR3: CASSRTNTDTQYF
size: .
D: .
V: TRBV7-3
J: TRBJ2-3

DNA: TGTGCCAGCAGCGTAGGAGGAGGCTGGTACCAAGAGACCCAGTACTTC
CDR3: CASSVGGGWYQETQYF
size: .
D: .
V: TRBV9
J: TRBJ2-5

DNA: TGTGCCAGCAGTGACCGACAGGGGGCGGTGAACACTGAAGCTTTCTTT
CDR3: CASSDRQGAVNTEAFF
size: .
D: TRBD1
V: TRBV28
J: TRBJ1-1

DNA: TGCGCCAGCAGCTGGGGCGGGACAGGGGTCTCCGAGCAGTACTTC
CDR3: CASSWGGTGVSEQYF
size: .
D: TRBD1
V: TRBV5-1
J: TRBJ2-7

DNA: TGTGCCAGCAGTTCCCAATCGTTGACTCAGTACTTC
CDR3: CASSSQSLTQYF
size: .
D: .
V: TRBV6-2/TRBV6-3
J: TRBJ2-7

DNA: TGCAGCGTTGAAGATCCCGGCGGACAGGGGTTCTACAATGAGCAGTTCTTC
CDR3: CSVEDPGGQGFYNEQFF
size: few
D: TRBD1
V: TRBV29-1
J: TRBJ2-1

DNA: TGCAGTGCCAGTGACAGGGGGCGCCCCTATGGCTACACCTTC
CDR3: CSASDRGRPYGYTF
size: .
D: TRBD1
V: TRBV20-1
J: TRBJ1-2

DNA: TGCAGTGCTCACGAGATGGGTAGCGGAACCTACAATGAGCAGTTCTTC
CDR3: CSAHEMGSGTYNEQFF
size: .
D: .
V: TRBV20-1
J: TRBJ2-1

DNA: TGTGCCAGCAGTGTGTCCGGGACAGGGAGGAAGACCCAGTACTTC
CDR3: CASSVSGTGRKTQYF
size: .
D: TRBD1
V: TRBV2
J: TRBJ2-5

DNA: TGTGCCAGTAGTATTACAGGGGGCTTAAATACTGAAGCTTTCTTT
CDR3: CASSITGGLNTEAFF
size: .
D: TRBD1
V: TRBV28
J: TRBJ1-1

DNA: TGTGCCAGCAGCCCCCGGACAGGGGGCACTAATGAAAAACTGTTTTTT
CDR3: CASSPRTGGTNEKLFF
size: once
D: TRBD1
V: TRBV7-9
J: TRBJ1-4

DNA: TGCGCCAGCAGCCAAGATCGGGGGGGAAAGCAGCCCCAGCATTTT
CDR3: CASSQDRGGKQPQHF
size: .
D: .
V: TRBV4-3
J: TRBJ1-5

DNA: TGTGCCAGCACCAGAATCGGGCACACTAACTATGGCTACACCTTC
CDR3: CASTRIGHTNYGYTF
size: .
D: .
V: TRBV28
J: TRBJ1-2

DNA: TGCAGTGCTTCTAGCGGGAATGGGACAGATACGCAGTATTTT
CDR3: CSASSGNGTDTQYF
size: .
D: TRBD2
V: TRBV20-1
J: TRBJ2-3

DNA: TGTGCCAGCAGCTTACAGGCGGGAAGTACAGATACGCAGTATTTT
CDR3: CASSLQAGSTDTQYF
size: .
D: .
V: TRBV7-2
J: TRBJ2-3

DNA: TGCAGCGTTTCTGGCGGGAGGGGTACAGATACGCAGTATTTT
CDR3: CSVSGGRGTDTQYF
size: many
D: TRBD2
V: TRBV29-1
J: TRBJ2-3

DNA: TGCAGCGTTCCGGGACACGGGAACACTGAAGCTTTCTTT
CDR3: CSVPGHGNTEAFF
size: .
D: .
V: TRBV29-1
J: TRBJ1-1

DNA: TGTGCCAGCAGTGACAGGGGGAACCTGCCCCAGCATTTT
CDR3: CASSDRGNLPQHF
size: .
D: TRBD1
V: TRBV27
J: TRBJ1-5

DNA: TGTGCCAGCAGTAGCGGCACCAAAGAGACCCAGTACTTC
CDR3: CASSSGTKETQYF
size: few
D: .
V: TRBV7-2
J: TRBJ2-5

DNA: TGTGCCAGCAGCAAAAATCAGCCCCAGCATTTT
CDR3: CASSKNQPQHF
size: .
D: .
V: TRBV21-1
J: TRBJ1-5